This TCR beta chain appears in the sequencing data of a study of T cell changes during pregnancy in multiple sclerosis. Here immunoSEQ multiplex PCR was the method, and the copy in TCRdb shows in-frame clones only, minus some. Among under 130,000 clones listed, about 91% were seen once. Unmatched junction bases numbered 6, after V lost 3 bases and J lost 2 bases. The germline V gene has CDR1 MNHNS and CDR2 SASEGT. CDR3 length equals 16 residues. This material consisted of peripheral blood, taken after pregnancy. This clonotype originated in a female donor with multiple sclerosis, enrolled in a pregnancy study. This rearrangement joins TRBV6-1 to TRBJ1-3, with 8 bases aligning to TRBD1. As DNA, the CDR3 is TGTGCCAGCAGTGAGGGCGGGGGACAGGCTGGAAACACCATATATTTT. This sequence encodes CASSEGGGQAGNTIYF.